Below, 29 T cell receptor beta chains from the same sample are listed, as sequenced in a study of T cell repertoires in cytomegalovirus infection. TCRdb independently ran MiXCR on the reads; one entry per CDR3 protein. This sample carries roughly 730,000 distinct CDR3 sequences, roughly 36% of them seen once, and the ten largest clones take 15% to 20%. Antigens of these TCRs are unknown. This specimen consisted of cultured PBMCs, obtained from culture after CMV antigen stimulation. The source is a human donor in good health (CMV status not recorded). Some clones in this sample may be carry-over from other donors' samples.

This chain joins TRBV6-5 and TRBJ2-1; D remains ambiguous. This CDR3 contains 14 residues. Germline V CDR1 and CDR2: MNHEY, SVGAGI. Deletions cut 2 bases from V and 2 bases from J, with 7 bases between. The CDR3 reads CASSYDRTYNEQFF. In DNA, the CDR3 is TGTGCCAGCAGTTACGACCGAACCTACAATGAGCAGTTCTTC.

V is TRBV7-8 and J is TRBJ2-3; D ambiguous. In germline, CDR1 is SGHVS, CDR2 FQNEAQ. This CDR3 contains 14 residues. Trimming took 3 bases from V and 0 from J, leaving 7 bases between them. The CDR3 DNA sequence: TGTGCCAGCAGCTTCGAAGAGAGCACAGATACGCAGTATTTT. As protein: CASSFEESTDTQYF.

The table lists this clonotype with a few counts. This chain joins TRBV15 and TRBJ1-6; D is ambiguous. Germline assignment: CDR1 LNHNV and CDR2 YYDKDF (reference sequence). The V gene lost 3 bases and the J gene lost 6 bases, with 9 bases spanning the gap. The CDR3 has 14 residues. CDR3 region: CATSSRTGNSPLHF. CDR3 coding DNA: TGTGCCACCAGCAGTCGGACGGGTAATTCACCCCTCCACTTT. The variable domain in full, completed from reference TRBV15 and TRBJ1-6, reads DAMVIQNPRYQVTQFGKPVTLSCSQTLNHNVMYWYQQKSSQAPKLLFHYYDKDFNNEADTPDNFQSRRPNTSFCFLDIRSPGLGDTAMYLCATSSRTGNSPLHFGNGTRLTVT.

J is TRBJ2-5 and V is TRBV4-1; tentative D call: TRBD2 (5 bases). The ends were cut back, 2 bases at V and 5 bases at J, with 9 bases in the middle. The CDR3 length is 13 residues. In germline, CDR1 is MGHRA, CDR2 YSYEKL. The CDR3, as DNA: TGCGCCAGCAGCCAAACTATAGCGGAGACCCAGTACTTC. Protein product: CASSQTIAETQYF.

This clonotype was counted a few times. J is TRBJ1-6 and V is TRBV7-8; no reliable D call. Trimming left V 2 bases short and J 7 bases short, with 12 bases between. CDR1 and CDR2 from the germline V gene are SGHVS and FQNEAQ. CDR3 size: 15 residues. Here the CDR3 reads CASSLYRSFNSPLHF. CDR3 nucleotides: TGTGCCAGCAGCTTATATCGATCCTTCAATTCACCCCTCCACTTT.

J is TRBJ1-1 and V is TRBV4-2; possibly TRBD1 for D (5 bases). Germline values: CDR1 LGHNA, CDR2 YNFKEQ. This CDR3 has 16 residues. Trimming cost V 0 bases and J 1 base, with 12 bases left between them. CDR3 residues: CASSQDHVTANTEAFF. CDR3 sequence (DNA): TGTGCCAGCAGCCAAGACCACGTGACAGCGAACACTGAAGCTTTCTTT.

This clonotype has a count of ten or more. The rearrangement uses TRBV7-6 and TRBJ2-1; TRBD1 matches at 9 bases. V lost 5 bases and J lost 8; bases outside the gene matches: 7. The length of the CDR3 is 14 residues. The germline V gene encodes CDR1 SGHVS and CDR2 FNYEAQ. CDR3 region: CASSGWDREDEQFF. CDR3 nucleotides: TGTGCCAGCAGCGGTTGGGACAGGGAAGATGAGCAGTTCTTC.

V gene TRBV19 combines with J gene TRBJ1-5, with 9 nucleotides matching TRBD1. Germline V gene lookup returns CDR1 LNHDA and CDR2 SQIVND (reference sequence). This CDR3 region has 14 residues. V was clipped by 7 bases and J by 4 bases; unmatched bases: 5. The CDR3 DNA follows: TGTGCCAGTAATGGACAGGGGCTGAATCAGCCCCAGCATTTT. Translated, it gives CASNGQGLNQPQHF.

This CDR3 reads CATMAGTSVTGELFF. The DNA for the CDR3 is TGTGCCACGATGGCCGGGACTAGCGTCACCGGGGAGCTGTTTTTT. The V call is TRBV2, the J call TRBJ2-2; 10 positions match TRBD2. The CDR3 length is 15 residues. The J segment lost 4 bases and the V segment lost 10 bases, leaving 9 bases of the junction unmatched. Germline CDR1 and CDR2: SNHLY and FYNNEI.

The chain employs TRBV20-1 and TRBJ1-5, with 9 bases aligning to TRBD1. The CDR3 extends over 15 amino acids. CDR1 DFQATT and CDR2 SNEGSKA come from the germline V gene (reference sequence). V lost 6 bases, J lost 4 bases, and 10 bases stayed unmatched. The CDR3, as DNA: TGCAGTGCATCTTCTGGGACAGGGACAAATCAGCCCCAGCATTTT. It is translated as CSASSGTGTNQPQHF.

The chain carries TRBV20-1 and TRBJ2-1; 7 bases agree with TRBD2. Germline CDR1 reads DFQATT; CDR2 reads SNEGSKA (reference sequence). This CDR3 is built from 14 residues. V lost 6 bases, J lost 8 bases, and 13 bases stayed unmatched. CDR3 nucleotide sequence: TGCAGTGCAGCCGGTTGGGGGGGTTTGGATGAGCAGTTCTTC. The encoded protein is CSAAGWGGLDEQFF.

This clonotype was seen more than once but under ten times. The rearrangement joins TRBV9 to TRBJ2-5; TRBD2 agrees at 7 bases. The length of the CDR3 is 14 residues. V was pared by 0 bases and J by 5 bases, with 4 bases of the junction left unmatched. Looked up from germline, CDR1 is SGDLS and CDR2 is YYNGEE. In DNA, the CDR3 is TGTGCCAGCAGCGTAGGACTAGCCCCCGAGACCCAGTACTTC. It translates to CASSVGLAPETQYF.

This clonotype came up a few times. The chain has TRBV6-1 and TRBJ2-5; D possibly uses TRBD1 or TRBD2 (5 bases each). Trimming left V 6 bases short and J 5 bases short, with 10 bases between. There are 12 residues in the CDR3. Germline loops: CDR1 MNHNS, CDR2 SASEGT. CDR3 nucleotides: TGTGCCAGCAGCAGAGGGGCGGAGACCCAGTACTTC. Protein: CASSRGAETQYF.

The chain is built from TRBV7-6 and TRBJ1-4; D is undetermined. V shed 3 bases and J shed 7 bases, with 12 bases lying between them. The CDR3 is 14 amino acids. CDR1 is SGHVS and CDR2 is FNYEAQ in the germline V gene. In nucleotides, the CDR3 is TGTGCCAGCAGCTTCGGGAGTCGTTTTGAAAAACTGTTTTTT. As protein: CASSFGSRFEKLFF.

The gene calls are TRBV10-3 and TRBJ2-3; no clear D gene. CDR3 size: 14 residues. The V gene's germline CDR1 is ENHRY and CDR2 SYGVKD. Trimming took 6 bases from V and 0 from J, leaving 10 bases between them. The CDR3 region is CAIRGYPSTDTQYF. DNA for the CDR3: TGTGCCATCAGGGGGTACCCTAGCACAGATACGCAGTATTTT.

This clonotype was found a few times. The chain has TRBV20-1 and TRBJ1-2, with D perhaps TRBD1 (5 bases). This CDR3 has 16 amino acids. V was shortened by 1 base and J by 4 bases, with 19 bases between the two germline ends. In germline, CDR1 is DFQATT, CDR2 SNEGSKA (reference sequence). CDR3 coding DNA: TGCAGTGCTAGAGGGGTGACGGGGCAAACAGGCTATGGCTACACCTTC. Protein sequence: CSARGVTGQTGYGYTF.

At least ten counts were recorded for this clonotype. V and J are TRBV7-6 and TRBJ2-1; D unclear. With 4 bases removed from V and 1 base from J, the gap between germline ends came to 11 bases. Germline CDR1 is SGHVS and CDR2 is FNYEAQ. CDR3 size: 15 residues. CDR3 sequence (DNA): TGTGCCAGCAGCTCCCCCAGCGAGTCCTACAATGAGCAGTTCTTC. It yields the protein CASSSPSESYNEQFF.

This clonotype was counted only a few times. The chain joins TRBV20-1 to TRBJ2-1; no clear D. From germline, CDR1 is DFQATT and CDR2 SNEGSKA (reference sequence). Deletions cut 5 bases from V and 0 bases from J, with 11 bases between. This CDR3 is 14 amino acids long. The CDR3 sequence: CSASRALSYNEQFF. CDR3 sequence (DNA): TGCAGTGCTTCCCGAGCGCTCTCCTACAATGAGCAGTTCTTC.

This chain connects TRBV6-6 to TRBJ1-1, with D hard to call. Trimming removed 0 bases from V and 5 bases from J, with 13 bases in between. The length of the CDR3 is 15 residues. Germline V CDR1 and CDR2: MNHNY, SVGAGI (reference sequence). CDR3 nucleotide sequence: TGTGCCAGCAGTTACTCGAATGGGGTAGAAACTGAAGCTTTCTTT. Protein: CASSYSNGVETEAFF.

This clonotype has just a few counts. The chain combines TRBV4-1 with TRBJ1-4; no clear D. The CDR3 runs 15 residues. Per germline, CDR1 MGHRA and CDR2 YSYEKL. The V and J ends lost 4 bases and 8 bases respectively, with 17 bases between them. DNA for the CDR3: TGCGCCAGCAGCCTCGCGGCGGGGATTGAGGAAAAACTGTTTTTT. Translating it yields CASSLAAGIEEKLFF.

This clonotype was observed a handful of times. The chain is built from TRBV20-1 and TRBJ1-5, with 7 bases that match TRBD1. The germline CDR1 and CDR2 sequences are DFQATT and SNEGSKA (reference sequence). Trimming removed 6 bases from V and 0 bases from J; junction bases left unmatched: 17. This CDR3 spans 18 amino acids. The CDR3 bases are TGCAGTGCCACTATAAGACGGGACAGAAAAATTAGCAATCAGCCCCAGCATTTT. This encodes CSATIRRDRKISNQPQHF.

V is TRBV2 and J is TRBJ1-5, with a tentative D call TRBD1 (6 bases). Trimming pared 7 bases from V and 6 bases from J, leaving 13 bases between. Germline CDR1 is SNHLY and CDR2 is FYNNEI. The CDR3 extends over 13 amino acids. The CDR3 sequence: CASTTGPGQPQHF. Written as DNA, the CDR3 is TGTGCCAGCACTACAGGGCCTGGTCAGCCCCAGCATTTT.

The chain carries TRBV2 and TRBJ2-3; TRBD1 might be the D (6 bases). With 4 bases removed from V and 7 bases from J, the gap between germline ends came to 12 bases. The length of the CDR3 is 13 residues. In germline, CDR1 is SNHLY, CDR2 FYNNEI. CDR3 bases: TGTGCCAGCAGTGTCGCGACAGGACATACGCAGTATTTT. Its translation: CASSVATGHTQYF.

This sequence joins TRBV14 and TRBJ2-7; TRBD1 is a possible D gene (5 bases). This CDR3 has 16 residues. In germline, CDR1 is SGHDN, CDR2 FVKESK. With 4 bases removed from V and 3 bases from J, the gap between germline ends came to 19 bases. The chain's CDR3 is CASSPAGSRGFYEQYF. CDR3 coding DNA: TGTGCCAGCAGCCCCGCTGGGTCAAGGGGTTTCTACGAGCAGTACTTC.

The chain combines TRBV19 with TRBJ2-5; TRBD1 aligns across 7 bases. The CDR3 runs to 13 residues. From germline, CDR1 is LNHDA and CDR2 SQIVND (reference sequence). Trimming at V came to 10 bases and at J to 2 bases, leaving 7 bases not matched to a gene. CDR3 DNA: TGTGCCATAGGGACAGCGAATCAAGAGACCCAGTACTTC. It codes for CAIGTANQETQYF.

The V call is TRBV7-9, the J call TRBJ2-7; D remains ambiguous. V lost 5 bases and J lost 3, with 14 bases in between. The germline CDR1 and CDR2 sequences are SEHNR and FQNEAQ (reference sequence). The CDR3 length is 14 residues. The CDR3 here is CASSPVTEYYEQYF. As DNA, the CDR3 is TGTGCCAGCAGCCCCGTGACTGAGTACTACGAGCAGTACTTC.

A few counts support this clonotype. The V call is TRBV12-5, the J call TRBJ2-1, with D unresolved. Germline CDR1 reads LGHNT; CDR2 reads FRNRAP. The CDR3 totals 15 residues. V lost 0 bases and J lost 2, with 8 bases in between. DNA for the CDR3: TGTGCTAGTGGTTTGGTCGACCAACCCTACAATGAGCAGTTCTTC. Residues: CASGLVDQPYNEQFF.

The rearrangement joins TRBV2 to TRBJ2-7, with TRBD1 as a possible D gene (6 bases). The CDR3 runs 13 residues. Germline V gene lookup returns CDR1 SNHLY and CDR2 FYNNEI. Between the trimmed V and J ends, which lost 4 bases and 6 bases, there was a span of 13 bases. This chain's CDR3 is CASSADRVVEQYF. The CDR3 DNA reads as TGTGCCAGCAGTGCGGACAGAGTCGTCGAGCAGTACTTC.

This clonotype was seen a few times. The rearrangement uses TRBV7-6 and TRBJ2-2; D might be TRBD1 or TRBD2, each matching 6 bases. The CDR3 has 16 residues. The V end was cut by 1 base, the J end by 5 bases, with 14 bases between. CDR1 is SGHVS, CDR2 FNYEAQ, per germline. The DNA of the CDR3 is TGTGCCAGCAGCTTAGAGGGGGGCGGTCGGACCGGGGAGCTGTTTTTT. Translated, it gives CASSLEGGGRTGELFF.